The sequence of this T cell receptor (beta chain) was determined in a study of cytomegalovirus exposure and HLA in healthy donors (TCRdb year 2017). Looking at the study overall: According to a later analysis, one platform produced both the roughly 120 validation repertoires and the 550 to 800 repertoires of the first cohort. The aim of the study was to test whether cataloging public T cell receptors could identify signatures of past pathogen exposure. Along with the approximately 600-subject first cohort, a separate validation cohort of some 130 different subjects was used. To predict cytomegalovirus infection status, the study brought together high-throughput TCR immunosequencing, statistical association of individual TCRs with disease status, and machine learning. The full study reports these points: Most TCR sequences were seen in very few donors, while some public TCRs were found in many individuals. Of the cluster scores, 90% to 95% were above 0 in a later analysis, which found that TCRs clustered in the first cohort also tended to co-occur in the 120 or so validation repertoires. In vitro tests confirmed that a few of the cytomegalovirus-associated TCR beta chains recognize cytomegalovirus antigens. The authors suggested that the approach could potentially be generalized to other disease states and immunological phenotypes. All 120 or so repertoires were used to score co-occurrence in the validation cohort in a later analysis, because that analysis had no HLA typing for the cohort. A total of fewer than 200 TCR beta chains were listed by the study as associated with cytomegalovirus. The classifier was reported to diagnose cytomegalovirus status with high specificity and sensitivity in both the original and validation cohorts.

Library preparation used the immunoSEQ multiplex PCR assay. Per the original workflow: A statistical classification framework was developed to diagnose cytomegalovirus status using the catalog of TCR beta chain sequences. What TCRdb holds here is the immuneACCESS table cut down to in-frame rearrangements. Part of the clones is not present; checked against another copy, under half of the missing clones reflect an unresolved V gene, and the others are unexplained. That table is the source of V, J and clone size, and D and trimming were worked out from the DNA. The sample has about 160,000 clones on record, 75% to 90% of them singletons. The top ten clonotypes cover around 2.3% of the sample. Notes on this clone: This clone's antigen is unknown. Nothing much larger sits one base from this clone, and base qualities are not available.

From the germline V gene, CDR1 is SGHTA and CDR2 is FQGNSA. Between the V and J ends, shortened by 2 bases and 9 bases respectively, the junction contains 8 bases. The CDR3 contains 12 residues, cysteine and phenylalanine counted. Only the CDR3 portion is preserved as DNA: 36 bases, with reading frame beginning at the first base. The donors belonged to the validation cohort of 90 to 150 subjects, which was separate from the roughly 670-subject first cohort. The receptor's source is a woman between 18 and 29 years old in good health and CMV-seronegative. The material sequenced was PBMCs. The receptor chain draws on TRBV7-2 and TRBJ2-1; the D gene is possibly TRBD1, with 5 bases matching. The nucleotide sequence is TGTGCCAGCAGCTTAATAAGGGGTGAGCAGTTCTTC. Its product reads: CASSLIRGEQFF.